Listed here are 20 T cell receptor beta chains from one sample, sequenced in a study of breast tumors, draining lymph nodes, adjacent tissues. The lymph nodes were axillary draining lymph nodes from breast cancer patients. From the multiplex PCR reads, TCRdb called clonotypes with MiXCR, one entry per CDR3 protein. The sample has 150,000 to 200,000 distinct CDR3 sequences, around 29% seen once. Material: axillary lymph node tissue. These receptors were taken from a female donor with breast cancer. Some clones in this sample may be carry-over from other donors' samples.

Note on this clonotype: A much larger clone differs from this one at a single base, so this may be a read error. This rearrangement joins TRBV5-5 to TRBJ2-1; 9 bases align to TRBD1. CDR1 and CDR2 (germline): SGHKS, YYEKEE (reference sequence). This CDR3 has 15 residues. The CDR3 DNA reads TGTGCCAGCAGCCGGGGGACAGGGACCTACAATGAGCGGTTCTTC. Translated: CASSRGTGTYNERFF.

In its sample, this clonotype was seen many times. V usage is TRBV5-8 and J usage is TRBJ1-4; D unresolved. The CDR3 loop spans 13 amino acids. V gave up 3 bases and J gave up 5 bases, with 8 bases separating them. CDR1 and CDR2 from the germline V gene are SGHTS and YDEGEE. CDR3: CASSSDTNEKLFF. The CDR3 nucleotides are TGTGCCAGCAGCTCGGATACCAATGAAAAACTGTTTTTT. Full variable domain (rest looked up from reference TRBV5-8 and TRBJ1-4): EAGVTQSPTHLIKTRGQQATLRCSPISGHTSVYWYQQALGLGLQFLLWYDEGEERNRGNFPPRFSGRQFPNYSSELNVNALELEDSALYLCASSSDTNEKLFFGSGTQLSVL.

The chain combines TRBV11-2 with TRBJ2-7; 9 bases are a match to TRBD1. Trimming removed 5 bases from V and 7 bases from J; junction bases left unmatched: 9. The CDR3 is made up of 14 amino acids. Per germline, CDR1 SGHAT and CDR2 FQNNGV. The CDR3 spells CASSPDRGEEEQYF. CDR3 coding DNA: TGTGCCAGCAGCCCCGACAGGGGGGAGGAGGAGCAGTACTTC.

This clonotype has ten or more counts. The chain carries TRBV5-5 and TRBJ2-3; D tentatively reads TRBD1 or TRBD2 (5 bases each). Germline V gives CDR1 SGHKS, CDR2 YYEKEE (reference sequence). This CDR3 is built from 14 residues. Trimming left V 3 bases short and J 2 bases short, with 10 bases between. Here the CDR3 reads CASSYGTATDTQYF. The CDR3, as DNA: TGTGCCAGCAGCTACGGGACGGCCACAGATACGCAGTATTTT. Full variable domain (rest looked up from reference TRBV5-5 and TRBJ2-3): DAGVTQSPTHLIKTRGQQVTLRCSPISGHKSVSWYQQVLGQGPQFIFQYYEKEERGRGNFPDRFSARQFPNYSSELNVNALLLGDSALYLCASSYGTATDTQYFGPGTRLTVL.

This clonotype was observed many times. The V call is TRBV7-3, the J call TRBJ2-5, with 8 nucleotides matching TRBD2. J was trimmed by 3 bases and V by 5 bases; bases with no gene match: 8. The germline CDR1 and CDR2 sequences are SGHTA and FQGTGA. The CDR3 runs to 15 residues. Here the CDR3 DNA reads TGTGCCAGCAGCCCCATTAGCGGGGCTAAAGAGACCCAGTACTTC. This encodes CASSPISGAKETQYF.

Remarks on this clonotype: Because the CDR3's place on the DNA is in doubt, the DNA is left out and the CDR3 is given as listed by TCRdb. V is TRBV20-1 and J is TRBJ2-2; the D call of TRBD2 is as the table states it, not checked on the DNA. Germline-derived CDR1 and CDR2 are DFQATT and SNEGSKA (reference sequence). The CDR3 is made up of 15 amino acids, end residues included. The CDR3: CSAPRDEQYFGELFF.

Of note for this clonotype: One junction end disagrees with the germline gene, perhaps due to a read error. V is TRBV7-2 and J is TRBJ2-7, with D perhaps matching TRBD2 (5 bases). The CDR3 length is 14 residues. Per germline, CDR1 SGHTA and CDR2 FQGNSA. Written as DNA, the CDR3 is TGTGCCAGCAGCTTAGCGGCTCCCGAGGGCGAGCAGTGCTTC. It specifies CASSLAAPEGEQCF. Full variable domain (remainder filled in from reference TRBV7-2 and TRBJ2-7): GAGVSQSPSNKVTEKGKDVELRCDPISGHTALYWYRQSLGQGLEFLIYFQGNSAPDKSGLPSDRFSAERTGGSVSTLTIQRTQQEDSAVYLCASSLAAPEGEQCFGPGTRLTVT.

This clonotype has just a few counts. This may come from a read error, since a much larger clone is one base off. The V gene is TRBV20-1, the J gene TRBJ2-1; 13 nucleotides agree with TRBD2. Looked up from germline, CDR1 is DFQATT and CDR2 is SNEGSKA (reference sequence). The CDR3 runs to 17 residues. Losses at the gene ends were 1 base for V and 7 bases for J; bases not matched to a gene: 10. Here the CDR3 reads CSARVGTSGTSGNEQFF. The DNA for the CDR3 is TGCAGTGCTAGAGTCGGGACTAGCGGGACGTCGGGTAATGAGCAGTTCTTC.

The V call is TRBV6-5, the J call TRBJ2-6; D is undetermined. Germline V gene lookup returns CDR1 MNHEY and CDR2 SVGAGI. V lost 11 bases and J lost 5, with 13 bases in between. The CDR3 length is 13 residues. The CDR3 sequence: CAGPAIWANVLTF. In DNA, the CDR3 is TGTGCCGGGCCTGCGATATGGGCCAACGTCCTGACTTTC.

This clonotype was recorded many times. The chain uses TRBV7-9 and TRBJ2-1, with 12 bases lining up with TRBD2. The germline V gene encodes CDR1 SEHNR and CDR2 FQNEAQ (reference sequence). The CDR3 loop spans 15 amino acids. V was clipped by 5 bases and J by 7 bases; unmatched bases: 6. CDR3 in DNA: TGTGCCAGCAGCCAAACTAGCGGGGGGCCGAATGAGCAGTTCTTC. This translates into CASSQTSGGPNEQFF.

In this sample, this clonotype turned up many times. The chain combines TRBV24-1 with TRBJ2-7; no reliable D call. Germline V gene lookup returns CDR1 KGHDR and CDR2 SFDVKD. V lost 4 bases and J lost 5, with 11 bases in between. The CDR3 runs 13 residues. Written as DNA, the CDR3 is TGTGCCACCAGTGACCCCATGGCCCACGAGCAGTACTTC. Translation: CATSDPMAHEQYF.

This clonotype was detected many times. The CDR3 coding sequence is TGTGCCTGGACTTTAGCGGGAGGGCGAGGGGAGCTGTTTTTT. This encodes CAWTLAGGRGELFF. The rearrangement links TRBV30 to TRBJ2-2; 11 bases map to TRBD2. The V segment lost 4 bases and the J segment 8 bases; nucleotides outside the gene matches: 6. This CDR3 region has 14 residues. Germline-derived CDR1 and CDR2 are GTSNPN and SVGIG (reference sequence).

This chain uses TRBV28 with TRBJ2-5, with 10 bases aligning to TRBD2. The CDR3 covers 14 residues. Losses at the gene ends were 6 bases for V and 7 bases for J; bases not matched to a gene: 8. In germline, CDR1 is MDHEN, CDR2 SYDVKM. The CDR3 sequence: CASSSAGGPRTQYF. CDR3 bases: TGTGCCAGCAGCTCAGCGGGAGGGCCGCGGACCCAGTACTTC.

V gene TRBV7-2 combines with J gene TRBJ2-6; D call uncertain. The CDR3 sequence is 14 residues long. CDR1 and CDR2 from the germline V gene are SGHTA and FQGNSA. Trimming stripped 5 bases from V and 4 bases from J, with 9 bases between. The CDR3 DNA reads as TGTGCCAGCAGCCTAAGTGTCGGGGCCAACGTCCTGACTTTC. It encodes CASSLSVGANVLTF. Full variable domain (rest looked up from reference TRBV7-2 and TRBJ2-6): GAGVSQSPSNKVTEKGKDVELRCDPISGHTALYWYRQSLGQGLEFLIYFQGNSAPDKSGLPSDRFSAERTGGSVSTLTIQRTQQEDSAVYLCASSLSVGANVLTFGAGSRLTVL.

This clonotype has ten or more counts. The J gene is TRBJ2-2, the V gene TRBV5-6, with 11 bases aligning to TRBD2. The trim removed 4 bases at V and 5 bases at J, leaving 7 bases unmatched. Germline-derived CDR1 and CDR2 are SGHDT and YYEEEE. The CDR3 consists of 16 residues. The CDR3 DNA reads TGTGCCAGCAGCCTTCTAGCGGGGGGAGGTACCGGGGAGCTGTTTTTT. Translated, it gives CASSLLAGGGTGELFF.

This clonotype was observed many times. The rearrangement links TRBV9 to TRBJ2-5; maybe TRBD2 (5 bases). CDR3 length: 15 residues. Germline V lookup: CDR1 SGDLS, CDR2 YYNGEE. With 0 bases removed from V and 4 bases from J, the gap between germline ends came to 13 bases. CDR3 nucleotide sequence: TGTGCCAGCAGCGTAGTCGGCTACGCGGGAGAGACCCAGTACTTC. Translating gives CASSVVGYAGETQYF.

This clonotype came up a few times. A much larger clone lies one base from this, so it may be a read error. The chain employs TRBV6-4 and TRBJ1-2; D is possibly TRBD1 (6 bases). Germline values: CDR1 MRHNA, CDR2 SNTAGT. This CDR3 has 13 residues. V was pared by 5 bases and J by 5 bases, with 12 bases between. The CDR3 DNA reads TGTGCCAGCAGTCCCCTGGACAGTTATGGCTACACCTTC. Translating gives CASSPLDSYGYTF.

This clonotype came up a few times. A much larger clone differs from this one at a single base, so this may be a read error. V and J are TRBV5-6 and TRBJ1-4, with a possible D match to TRBD1 (5 bases). The CDR3 consists of 11 residues. CDR1 and CDR2 from the germline V gene are SGHDT and YYEEEE. CDR3 region: CAGSFGGALFF. CDR3 sequence (DNA): TGTGCCGGCAGCTTCGGAGGGGCACTGTTTTTT.

This clonotype showed up many times. The rearrangement uses TRBV7-6 and TRBJ1-4, with 7 bases that match TRBD1. V shed 1 base and J 14 bases; nucleotides not matched to a gene: 13. Germline V CDR1 and CDR2: SGHVS, FNYEAQ. CDR3 length equals 15 residues. This chain's CDR3 is CASSLEVQGLTGLFF. Written as DNA, the CDR3 is TGTGCCAGCAGCTTAGAGGTACAGGGGCTCACGGGCCTGTTTTTT. The whole variable domain, filled in from reference TRBV7-6 and TRBJ1-4, reads GAGVSQSPRYKVTKRGQDVALRCDPISGHVSLYWYRQALGQGPEFLTYFNYEAQQDKSGLPNDRFSAERPEGSISTLTIQRTEQRDSAMYRCASSLEVQGLTGLFFGSGTQLSVL.

This clonotype was counted ten times or more. This chain uses TRBV7-2 with TRBJ2-3; 8 bases line up with TRBD1. The CDR3 consists of 15 residues. From germline, CDR1 is SGHTA and CDR2 FQGNSA. V trimming: 8 bases; J trimming: 3 bases; junction bases outside the gene matches: 10. The CDR3 here is CASGYRTGRTDTQYF. The CDR3 bases are TGTGCCAGCGGTTACAGGACAGGGAGGACAGATACGCAGTATTTT.